These 8 T cell receptor beta chains came from one sample sequenced in a study of T cell repertoires in aging, cancer and after chemotherapy. TCR beta rearrangements were amplified from peripheral blood genomic DNA. A mixed TRB-A/B primer pool amplified rearranged TRB by multiplex touch-down PCR. In TCRdb, the multiplex PCR reads were re-called with MiXCR into one record per CDR3 protein. There are fewer than 13,000 distinct CDR3 sequences in the sample; around 30% occur only once, and approximately 3.4% lies in the top ten. The sequenced material came from blood. Every receptor here comes from a human donor in good health.

This clonotype was seen more than once but under ten times. The chain joins TRBV7-9 to TRBJ2-2; D assignment may be TRBD1 or TRBD2 (5 bases each). Per germline, CDR1 SEHNR and CDR2 FQNEAQ (reference sequence). V was shortened by 7 bases and J by 3 bases, with 15 bases between the two germline ends. The CDR3 is 15 residues long. CDR3 sequence: CASTPTGQDTGELFF. CDR3 sequence (DNA): TGTGCCAGCACCCCGACGGGGCAGGACACCGGGGAGCTGTTTTTT.

There are a few counts of this clonotype. The chain has TRBV7-9 and TRBJ2-3; D might be TRBD1 (5 bases). V dropped 1 base and J dropped 5 bases, with 10 bases sitting between them. Germline V gene data show CDR1 as SEHNR and CDR2 as FQNEAQ (reference sequence). This CDR3 is 14 amino acids long. In nucleotides, the CDR3 is TGTGCCAGCAGCTTAGGCCAGGGAAAAGATACGCAGTATTTT. As protein: CASSLGQGKDTQYF.

V is TRBV6-5 and J is TRBJ2-3, with D unresolved. CDR1 MNHEY and CDR2 SVGAGI come from the germline V gene. The CDR3 loop spans 11 amino acids. For the CDR3, the DNA is TGTGCAGAGTGTAGCACAGATACGCAGTATTTT. This codes for CAECSTDTQYF.

Only a few counts were recorded for this clonotype. V is TRBV19 and J is TRBJ1-1; D is possibly TRBD1 (6 bases). The germline V gene encodes CDR1 LNHDA and CDR2 SQIVND (reference sequence). This CDR3 is 13 amino acids long. V was pared by 5 bases and J by 3 bases, with 10 bases between. In nucleotides, the CDR3 is TGTGCCAGTAGTGTCAAGGGGGACACTGAAGCTTTCTTT. This codes for CASSVKGDTEAFF.

By sample fraction, this clonotype is medium-sized. The V call is TRBV27, the J call TRBJ2-3; perhaps TRBD2 as D (6 bases). The V end was cut by 4 bases, the J end by 1 base, with 9 bases between. This CDR3 is 14 amino acids long. Germline V lookup: CDR1 MNHEY, CDR2 SMNVEV (reference sequence). CDR3 coding DNA: TGTGCCAGCAGTTGGGGGGTCCGCACAGATACGCAGTATTTT. The encoded protein is CASSWGVRTDTQYF.

In this sample, this clonotype turned up a few times. V is TRBV5-6 and J is TRBJ2-2, with 10 bases matching TRBD2. This CDR3 comprises 16 residues. The germline CDR1 and CDR2 sequences are SGHDT and YYEEEE. V trimming: 2 bases; J trimming: 3 bases; junction bases outside the gene matches: 4. The CDR3 sequence is CASSLAGGHYTGELFF. The CDR3 region has the DNA TGTGCCAGCAGCTTAGCGGGGGGGCACTACACCGGGGAGCTGTTTTTT. Drawing the rest from reference TRBV5-6 and TRBJ2-2, the complete variable domain is DAGVTQSPTHLIKTRGQQVTLRCSPKSGHDTVSWYQQALGQGPQFIFQYYEEEERQRGNFPDRFSGHQFPNYSSELNVNALLLGDSALYLCASSLAGGHYTGELFFGEGSRLTVL.

Only a few counts were recorded for this clonotype. The chain has TRBV6-1 and TRBJ2-7; 7 nucleotides match TRBD2. V dropped 5 bases and J dropped 3; count of bases not matched to a gene: 16. The CDR3 has 17 amino acids. CDR1 and CDR2 (germline): MNHNS, SASEGT. CDR3 in amino acids: CASSRPHFGTNLYEQYF. CDR3 DNA sequence: TGTGCCAGCAGTCGGCCACACTTCGGGACTAACCTCTACGAGCAGTACTTC.

This clonotype ranks as medium-sized. The genes are TRBV19 and TRBJ2-7; 8 bases agree with TRBD1. In germline, CDR1 is LNHDA, CDR2 SQIVND (reference sequence). V lost 9 bases and J lost 6; bases outside the gene matches: 10. The CDR3 is made up of 13 amino acids. As DNA, the CDR3 is TGTGCCAGCTCGGGACAGGCACACGGCGAGCAGTACTTC. Its translation is CASSGQAHGEQYF.